The 31 T cell receptor beta chains presented below share a single source sample, sequenced in a study of long-term antiretroviral therapy in people with HIV. They ran version v3.0 of the immunoSEQ assay at survey level. Libraries were prepared by immunoSEQ multiplex PCR; TCRdb keeps only in-frame clonotypes and omits some of them. Of more than 25,000 clones in the sample, more than 85% were seen once. The specimen was unsorted PBMCs, collected almost 6.7 years after starting antiretroviral therapy. These receptors were obtained from a woman aged 40 to 50 with HIV.

The V gene is TRBV6-1, the J gene TRBJ2-1; TRBD2 agrees at 7 bases. Trimming cost V 4 bases and J 8 bases; bases outside gene matches: 5. CDR3 size: 13 residues. Germline lookup yields CDR1 MNHNS and CDR2 SASEGT. The CDR3 nucleotides are TGTGCCAGCAGTGGGGGAGGGATCGATGAGCAGTTCTTC. This encodes CASSGGGIDEQFF.

The rearrangement joins TRBV6-6 to TRBJ2-5, with D perhaps TRBD2 (6 bases). The CDR3 sequence is 16 residues long. In germline, CDR1 is MNHNY, CDR2 SVGAGI (reference sequence). The V gene lost 4 bases and the J gene lost 1 base, with 16 bases spanning the gap. The CDR3 loop is CASSSTLAVLQETQYF. CDR3 sequence (DNA): TGTGCCAGCAGTTCCACCTTAGCGGTACTCCAAGAGACCCAGTACTTC.

The chain employs TRBV2 and TRBJ1-2; D ambiguous. This CDR3 comprises 13 residues. Germline lookup yields CDR1 SNHLY and CDR2 FYNNEI. Trimming cost V 4 bases and J 0 bases, with 6 bases left between them. CDR3 sequence: CASSADANYGYTF. The CDR3 bases are TGTGCCAGCAGTGCGGATGCTAACTATGGCTACACCTTC.

The chain recombines TRBV5-4 with TRBJ2-1; 8 nucleotides align to TRBD1. Trimming took 2 bases from V and 10 from J; bases not matched to a gene: 8. The V gene's germline CDR1 is SGHNT and CDR2 YYREEE (reference sequence). This CDR3 contains 14 residues. The CDR3 DNA sequence: TGTGCCAGCAGCTTCCGGGACAGGAGTAACGAGCAGTTCTTC. This translates into CASSFRDRSNEQFF. Supplemented by reference TRBV5-4 and TRBJ2-1, the full variable domain reads ETGVTQSPTHLIKTRGQQVTLRCSSQSGHNTVSWYQQALGQGPQFIFQYYREEENGRGNFPPRFSGLQFPNYSSELNVNALELDDSALYLCASSFRDRSNEQFFGPGTRLTVL.

The chain joins TRBV7-2 to TRBJ2-5; possible D gene TRBD2, 7 bases. Germline V gene lookup returns CDR1 SGHTA and CDR2 FQGNSA. Trimming shortened V by 5 bases and J by 5 bases, and 18 bases separated the two germline ends. CDR3 size: 15 residues. CDR3 DNA sequence: TGTGCCAGCAGCCCAAGGGGGGGGGCTCAGGAGACCCAGTACTTC. Translated: CASSPRGGAQETQYF.

The chain carries TRBV29-1 and TRBJ1-2; weak D call: TRBD1 (5 bases). The V gene's germline CDR1 is SQVTM and CDR2 ANQGSEA. V was clipped by 0 bases and J by 2 bases, with 22 bases between them. This CDR3 spans 18 amino acids. The CDR3 nucleotides read TGCAGCGTTGAAGATAGATTTTCGGAAGGACATATGAACTATGGCTACACCTTC. It translates to CSVEDRFSEGHMNYGYTF. Full variable domain (outside the CDR3, taken from reference TRBV29-1 and TRBJ1-2): SAVISQKPSRDICQRGTSLTIQCQVDSQVTMMFWYRQQPGQSLTLIATANQGSEATYESGFVIDKFPISRPNLTFSTLTVSNMSPEDSSIYLCSVEDRFSEGHMNYGYTFGSGTRLTVV.

The chain has TRBV9 and TRBJ2-7, with unresolved D. V was shortened by 4 bases and J by 0 bases, with 5 bases between the two germline ends. Looked up from germline, CDR1 is SGDLS and CDR2 is YYNGEE. The CDR3 is 12 residues long. The CDR3 is CASSQSSYEQYF. Here the CDR3 DNA reads TGTGCCAGCAGCCAGAGCTCCTACGAGCAGTACTTC.

The chain recombines TRBV4-3 with TRBJ1-3; unclear D gene. V shed 2 bases and J shed 4 bases, with 9 bases lying between them. This CDR3 contains 14 residues. The germline gives CDR1 LGHNA, CDR2 YSLEER. The CDR3 sequence: CASSQRVFGNTIYF. The CDR3 DNA follows: TGCGCCAGCAGCCAACGAGTTTTCGGAAACACCATATATTTT.

This chain links TRBV6-6 with TRBJ1-3; no firm D call. The CDR3 loop spans 16 amino acids. Germline CDR1 reads MNHNY; CDR2 reads SVGAGI (reference sequence). The germline V and J ends were trimmed by 0 bases and 0 bases, with 9 bases remaining between them. The DNA for the CDR3 is TGTGCCAGCAGTTACTCGACTGGCAGCTCTGGAAACACCATATATTTT. Residues: CASSYSTGSSGNTIYF.

The chain carries TRBV9 and TRBJ1-3; no firm D call. The CDR3 runs to 17 residues. Germline V gives CDR1 SGDLS, CDR2 YYNGEE. The V end lost 0 bases, the J end lost 2 bases, and 15 bases lay between the germline ends. This CDR3 reads CASSVGSQITPGNTIYF. Written as DNA, the CDR3 is TGTGCCAGCAGCGTAGGGTCACAGATCACCCCTGGAAACACCATATATTTT.

The CDR3 here is CASSFGTGYTNTQYF. CDR3 in DNA: TGCGCCAGCAGCTTCGGGACAGGGTATACCAATACGCAGTATTTT. The chain combines TRBV5-1 with TRBJ2-3; 9 nucleotides line up with TRBD1. Germline CDR1 is SGHRS and CDR2 is YFSETQ. The V and J ends lost 2 bases and 7 bases, in that order; junction bases with no gene match: 8. The CDR3 runs 15 residues.

J is TRBJ2-2 and V is TRBV7-2; the D is unclear. Germline V gene data show CDR1 as SGHTA and CDR2 as FQGNSA. Trimming pared 5 bases from V and 5 bases from J, leaving 15 bases between. This CDR3 region has 15 residues. In DNA form, the CDR3 reads TGTGCCAGCAGCCCAAGTGAATCTAGGACCGGGGAGCTGTTTTTT. Its protein product is CASSPSESRTGELFF.

This chain connects TRBV7-2 to TRBJ1-1, with D perhaps matching TRBD1 (5 bases). The germline gives CDR1 SGHTA, CDR2 FQGNSA. The CDR3 runs 14 residues. V lost 2 bases and J 4 bases, leaving 11 bases between the germline ends. The CDR3 sequence: CASSLNGGVTEAFF. As DNA, the CDR3 is TGTGCCAGCAGCTTAAACGGGGGGGTCACTGAAGCTTTCTTT.

The chain couples TRBV9 to TRBJ1-1; 7 bases map to TRBD1. The ends lost 0 bases at V and 7 bases at J; junction bases unmatched: 6. Germline V gives CDR1 SGDLS, CDR2 YYNGEE. This CDR3 has 14 residues. The CDR3 region is CASSVDGTAYEAFF. CDR3 nucleotide sequence: TGTGCCAGCAGCGTAGATGGGACAGCGTATGAAGCTTTCTTT.

The CDR3 DNA sequence: TGCGCCAGCAGCTTGGACGTGTTCCCCACAGATACGCAGTATTTT. Amino acid sequence: CASSLDVFPTDTQYF. V gene TRBV5-1 combines with J gene TRBJ2-3; D remains unclear. Germline CDR1 reads SGHRS; CDR2 reads YFSETQ. The CDR3 loop spans 15 amino acids. V lost 0 bases, J lost 2 bases, and 10 bases lay in between.

J is TRBJ2-7 and V is TRBV7-2; weak D call: TRBD1 (5 bases). Trimming took 2 bases from V and 2 from J, leaving 13 bases between them. Germline V gene sequence: CDR1 SGHTA, CDR2 FQGNSA. The CDR3 totals 15 residues. CDR3 sequence reads: CASSLMQGNTYEQYF. CDR3 nucleotides: TGTGCCAGCAGCTTAATGCAGGGTAACACCTACGAGCAGTACTTC. The variable domain in full, with the rest retrieved from reference TRBV7-2 and TRBJ2-7, is GAGVSQSPSNKVTEKGKDVELRCDPISGHTALYWYRQSLGQGLEFLIYFQGNSAPDKSGLPSDRFSAERTGGSVSTLTIQRTQQEDSAVYLCASSLMQGNTYEQYFGPGTRLTVT.

The V gene is TRBV9, the J gene TRBJ1-1; possibly TRBD1 for D (5 bases). In germline, CDR1 is SGDLS, CDR2 YYNGEE. V was clipped by 3 bases and J by 3 bases, with 12 bases between them. CDR3 length: 14 amino acids. This CDR3 reads CASSAKIGDTEAFF. DNA for the CDR3: TGTGCCAGCAGCGCCAAAATAGGGGACACTGAAGCTTTCTTT.

The CDR3 coding sequence is TGCGCCAGCAGCCTATCTGTGTTGAGCGGGGGGAACAATGAGCAGTTCTTC. It codes for CASSLSVLSGGNNEQFF. V is TRBV4-3 and J is TRBJ2-1; 9 bases match TRBD2. The germline gives CDR1 LGHNA, CDR2 YSLEER. The CDR3 loop spans 17 amino acids. J was trimmed by 5 bases and V by 4 bases; bases with no gene match: 12.

The chain combines TRBV13 with TRBJ2-7; 9 nucleotides line up with TRBD1. V was clipped by 6 bases and J by 5 bases; unmatched bases: 5. CDR3 size: 13 residues. Germline CDR1 is PRHDT and CDR2 is FYEKMQ (reference sequence). The CDR3 here is CASRRGQGNEQYF. The CDR3 nucleotides are TGTGCCAGCAGAAGGGGACAGGGAAACGAGCAGTACTTC.

The V call is TRBV7-2, the J call TRBJ2-6; a possible D gene is TRBD2 (7 bases). This CDR3 comprises 16 residues. Germline CDR1 reads SGHTA; CDR2 reads FQGNSA. The V end lost 5 bases, the J end lost 4 bases, and 15 bases lay between the germline ends. The CDR3 DNA reads as TGTGCCAGCAGCACCCGGCGGGGGCAGGGGGCCAACGTCCTGACTTTC. Translating gives CASSTRRGQGANVLTF.

The chain combines TRBV4-3 with TRBJ2-1; 8 bases align to TRBD1. Germline V gene sequence: CDR1 LGHNA, CDR2 YSLEER. CDR3 size: 16 residues. Losses at the gene ends were 0 bases for V and 5 bases for J; bases not matched to a gene: 6. In DNA, the CDR3 is TGCGCCAGCAGCCAAGATCTTTGGACAGGGAACAATGAGCAGTTCTTC. Amino acid sequence: CASSQDLWTGNNEQFF.

CDR3 sequence (DNA): TGTGCCTGGAGTGTACAAGGCTGGTGGGGGAATCAGCCCCAGCATTTT. Protein sequence: CAWSVQGWWGNQPQHF. V gene TRBV30 combines with J gene TRBJ1-5; TRBD1 is a possible D gene (5 bases). V was shortened by 0 bases and J by 4 bases, with 16 bases between the two germline ends. CDR3 length: 16 amino acids. Per germline, CDR1 GTSNPN and CDR2 SVGIG (reference sequence). Based on the CDR3 plus reference TRBV30 and TRBJ1-5, the full variable domain is SQTIHQWPATLVQPVGSPLSLECTVEGTSNPNLYWYRQAAGRGLQLLFYSVGIGQISSEVPQNLSASRPQDRQFILSSKKLLLSDSGFYLCAWSVQGWWGNQPQHFGDGTRLSIL.

The genes are TRBV5-1 and TRBJ1-1; TRBD1 aligns across 7 bases. This CDR3 region has 14 residues. With 4 bases clipped from V and 1 base from J, the junction kept 4 bases outside the gene matches. Germline assignment: CDR1 SGHRS and CDR2 YFSETQ. The CDR3 sequence: CASSPQGGNTEAFF. The CDR3 DNA reads TGCGCCAGCAGCCCCCAGGGGGGGAACACTGAAGCTTTCTTT.

V usage is TRBV7-2 and J usage is TRBJ1-3, with D unclear. CDR1 is SGHTA and CDR2 is FQGNSA in the germline V gene. The CDR3 is made up of 16 amino acids. V was pared by 0 bases and J by 4 bases, with 13 bases between. The CDR3 loop reads CASSLAPPGSGNTIYF. In nucleotides, the CDR3 is TGTGCCAGCAGCTTAGCCCCCCCGGGAAGCGGAAACACCATATATTTT.

The CDR3 protein is CASSQDGNEKLFF. CDR3 bases: TGCGCCAGCAGCCAAGATGGAAATGAAAAACTGTTTTTT. The chain has TRBV4-3 and TRBJ1-4; D remains ambiguous. Germline loops: CDR1 LGHNA, CDR2 YSLEER. This CDR3 contains 13 residues. Trimming shortened V by 0 bases and J by 5 bases, and 4 bases separated the two germline ends.

The gene calls are TRBV5-1 and TRBJ2-5, with 8 bases lining up with TRBD2. CDR3 length equals 15 residues. In germline, CDR1 is SGHRS, CDR2 YFSETQ. J gave up 2 bases and V 0 bases, and 3 bases lay outside the gene matches. The CDR3 here is CASSLGAGAQETQYF. CDR3 DNA: TGCGCCAGCAGCTTGGGAGCGGGGGCACAAGAGACCCAGTACTTC.

The chain is built from TRBV6-5 and TRBJ1-6, with D perhaps TRBD1 (6 bases). V gave up 6 bases and J gave up 3 bases, with 9 bases separating them. The CDR3 consists of 14 residues. CDR1 is MNHEY, CDR2 SVGAGI, per germline. The CDR3 loop reads CASRQGHYNSPLHF. CDR3 sequence (DNA): TGTGCCAGCAGGCAGGGGCACTATAATTCACCCCTCCACTTT.

V gene TRBV7-9 combines with J gene TRBJ1-3; D ambiguous. The CDR3 spans 14 residues. Trimming shortened V by 7 bases and J by 3 bases, and 13 bases separated the two germline ends. Germline V gene lookup returns CDR1 SEHNR and CDR2 FQNEAQ (reference sequence). CDR3 region: CASTSDRGGNTIYF. The CDR3 DNA reads as TGTGCCAGCACCTCGGACCGGGGTGGAAACACCATATATTTT.

This clone was seen only once. V and J are TRBV7-9 and TRBJ1-1; D is possibly TRBD1 (5 bases). The germline CDR1 and CDR2 sequences are SEHNR and FQNEAQ (reference sequence). The CDR3 runs 16 residues. V lost 1 base and J 0 bases, leaving 12 bases between the germline ends. The CDR3 coding sequence is TGTGCCAGCAGCTTAGGCTTCGGGGCAATGAACACTGAAGCTTTCTTT. Encoded protein: CASSLGFGAMNTEAFF.

CDR3 sequence: CASSQYEGLGAKNIQYF. The CDR3 coding sequence is TGCGCCAGCAGCCAATATGAAGGTCTCGGAGCCAAAAACATTCAGTACTTC. This chain joins TRBV4-1 and TRBJ2-4; the D is unclear. The CDR3 covers 17 residues. Trimming removed 2 bases at V and 0 bases at J, with 14 bases between. CDR1 is MGHRA and CDR2 is YSYEKL in the germline V gene.

V gene TRBV5-1 combines with J gene TRBJ2-7; D may be TRBD1 (6 bases). The germline V gene encodes CDR1 SGHRS and CDR2 YFSETQ. This CDR3 has 14 amino acids. V gave up 4 bases and J gave up 3 bases, with 14 bases separating them. As DNA, the CDR3 is TGCGCCAGCAGCCCCGCTACGACAGGCTACGAGCAGTACTTC. Amino acid sequence: CASSPATTGYEQYF.